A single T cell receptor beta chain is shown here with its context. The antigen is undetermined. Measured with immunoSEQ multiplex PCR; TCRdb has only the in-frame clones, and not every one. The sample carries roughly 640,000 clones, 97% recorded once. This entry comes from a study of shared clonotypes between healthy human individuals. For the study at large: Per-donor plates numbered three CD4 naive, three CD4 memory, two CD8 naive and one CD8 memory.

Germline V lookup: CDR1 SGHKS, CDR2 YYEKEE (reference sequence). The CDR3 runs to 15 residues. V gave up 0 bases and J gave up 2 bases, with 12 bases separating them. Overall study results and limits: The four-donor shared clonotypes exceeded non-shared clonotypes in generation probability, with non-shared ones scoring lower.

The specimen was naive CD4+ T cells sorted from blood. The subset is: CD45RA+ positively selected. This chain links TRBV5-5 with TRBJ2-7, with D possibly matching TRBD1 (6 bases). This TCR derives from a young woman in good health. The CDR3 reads CASSLDGGFTYEQYF. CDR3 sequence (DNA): TGTGCCAGCAGCTTGGATGGGGGCTTCACCTACGAGCAGTACTTC.